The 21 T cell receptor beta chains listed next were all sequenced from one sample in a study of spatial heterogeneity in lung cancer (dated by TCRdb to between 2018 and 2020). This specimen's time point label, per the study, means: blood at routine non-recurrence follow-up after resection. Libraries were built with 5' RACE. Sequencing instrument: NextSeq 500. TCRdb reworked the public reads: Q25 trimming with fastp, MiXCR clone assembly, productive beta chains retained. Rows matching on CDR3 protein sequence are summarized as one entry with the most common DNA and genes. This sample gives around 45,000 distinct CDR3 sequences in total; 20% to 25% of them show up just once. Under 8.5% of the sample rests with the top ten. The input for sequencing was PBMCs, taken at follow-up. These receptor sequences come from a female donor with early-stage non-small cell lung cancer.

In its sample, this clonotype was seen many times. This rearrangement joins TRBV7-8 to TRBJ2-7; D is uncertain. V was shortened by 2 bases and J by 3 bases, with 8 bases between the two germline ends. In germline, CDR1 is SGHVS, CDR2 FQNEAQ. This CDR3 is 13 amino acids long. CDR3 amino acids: CASSLLRDYEQYV. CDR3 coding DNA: TGTGCCAGCAGCTTACTTCGAGACTACGAGCAGTACGTC.

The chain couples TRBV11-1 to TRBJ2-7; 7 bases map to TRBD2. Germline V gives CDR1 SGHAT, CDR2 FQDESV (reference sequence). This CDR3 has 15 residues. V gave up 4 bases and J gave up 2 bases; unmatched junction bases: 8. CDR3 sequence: CASSSGRERAYEQYF. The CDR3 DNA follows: TGTGCCAGCAGCTCAGGGAGGGAGCGGGCCTACGAGCAGTACTTC.

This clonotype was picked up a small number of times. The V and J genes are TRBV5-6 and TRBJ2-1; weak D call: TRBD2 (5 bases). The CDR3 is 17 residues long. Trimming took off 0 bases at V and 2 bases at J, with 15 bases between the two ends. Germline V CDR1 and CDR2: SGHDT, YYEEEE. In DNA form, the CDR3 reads TGTGCCAGCAGCTTGGAGGTTGCGGCGGAGGCCTACAATGAGCAGTTCTTC. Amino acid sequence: CASSLEVAAEAYNEQFF.

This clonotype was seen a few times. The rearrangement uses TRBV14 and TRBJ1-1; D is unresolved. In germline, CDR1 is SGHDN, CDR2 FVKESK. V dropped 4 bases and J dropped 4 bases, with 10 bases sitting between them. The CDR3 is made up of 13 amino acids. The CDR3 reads CASSPARLTEAFF. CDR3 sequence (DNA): TGTGCCAGCAGCCCCGCGAGGCTCACTGAAGCTTTCTTT.

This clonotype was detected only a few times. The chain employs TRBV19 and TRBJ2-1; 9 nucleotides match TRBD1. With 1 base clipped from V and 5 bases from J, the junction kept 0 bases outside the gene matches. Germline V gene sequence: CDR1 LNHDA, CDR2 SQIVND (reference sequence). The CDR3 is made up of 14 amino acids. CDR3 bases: TGTGCCAGTAGTATAGGACAGGGGGACAATGAGCAGTTCTTC. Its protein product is CASSIGQGDNEQFF.

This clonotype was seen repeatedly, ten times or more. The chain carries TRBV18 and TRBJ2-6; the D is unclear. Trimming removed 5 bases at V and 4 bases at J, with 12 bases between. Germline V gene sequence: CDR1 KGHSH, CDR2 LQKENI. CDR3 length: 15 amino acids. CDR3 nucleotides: TGTGCCAGCTCAACAACCGTGGCCGGGGCCAACGTCCTGACTTTC. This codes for CASSTTVAGANVLTF.

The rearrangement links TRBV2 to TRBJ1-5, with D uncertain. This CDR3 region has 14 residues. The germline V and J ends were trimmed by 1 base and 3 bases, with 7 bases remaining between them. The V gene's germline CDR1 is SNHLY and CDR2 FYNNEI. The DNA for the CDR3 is TGTGCCAGCAGTGAAGTAGGGCCCAATCAGCCCCAGCATTTT. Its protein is CASSEVGPNQPQHF.

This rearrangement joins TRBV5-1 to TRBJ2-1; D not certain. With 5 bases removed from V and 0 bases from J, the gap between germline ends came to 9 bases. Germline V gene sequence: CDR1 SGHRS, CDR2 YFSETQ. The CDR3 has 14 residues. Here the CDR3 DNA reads TGCGCCAGCAGGGATGGATACTCCTACAATGAGCAGTTCTTC. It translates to CASRDGYSYNEQFF.

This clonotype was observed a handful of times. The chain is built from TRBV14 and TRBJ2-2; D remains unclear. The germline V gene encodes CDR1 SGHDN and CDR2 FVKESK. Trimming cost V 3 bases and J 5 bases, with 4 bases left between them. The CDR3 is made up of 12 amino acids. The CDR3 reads CASSHWTGELFF. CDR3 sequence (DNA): TGTGCCAGCAGCCATTGGACCGGGGAGCTGTTTTTT.

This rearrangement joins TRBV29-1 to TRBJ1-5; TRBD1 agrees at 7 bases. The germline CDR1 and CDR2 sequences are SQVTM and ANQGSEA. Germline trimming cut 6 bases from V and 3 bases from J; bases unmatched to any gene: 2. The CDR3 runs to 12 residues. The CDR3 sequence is CSVGTVNQPQHF. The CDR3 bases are TGCAGCGTGGGGACAGTCAATCAGCCCCAGCATTTT. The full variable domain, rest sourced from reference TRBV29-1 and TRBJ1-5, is SAVISQKPSRDICQRGTSLTIQCQVDSQVTMMFWYRQQPGQSLTLIATANQGSEATYESGFVIDKFPISRPNLTFSTLTVSNMSPEDSSIYLCSVGTVNQPQHFGDGTRLSIL.

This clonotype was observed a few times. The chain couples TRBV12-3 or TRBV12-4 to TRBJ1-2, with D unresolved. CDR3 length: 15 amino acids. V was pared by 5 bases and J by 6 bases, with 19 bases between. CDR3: CASSPSPTGGDGYTF. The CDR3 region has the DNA TGTGCCAGCAGTCCTAGTCCCACCGGTGGGGATGGCTACACCTTC.

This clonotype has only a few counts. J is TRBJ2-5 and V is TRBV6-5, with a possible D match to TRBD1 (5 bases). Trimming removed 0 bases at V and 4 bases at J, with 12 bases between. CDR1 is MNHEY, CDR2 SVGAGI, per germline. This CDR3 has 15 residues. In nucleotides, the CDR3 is TGTGCCAGCAGTTACTCGACAGCCGGGTTAGAGACCCAGTACTTC. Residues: CASSYSTAGLETQYF.

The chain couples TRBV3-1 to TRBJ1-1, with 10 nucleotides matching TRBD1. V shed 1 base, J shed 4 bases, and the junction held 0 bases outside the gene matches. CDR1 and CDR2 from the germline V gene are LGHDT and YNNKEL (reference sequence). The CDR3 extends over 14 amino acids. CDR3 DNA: TGTGCCAGCAGCCAAGGGGACAGGGGCACTGAAGCTTTCTTT. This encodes CASSQGDRGTEAFF. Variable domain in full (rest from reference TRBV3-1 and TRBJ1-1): DTAVSQTPKYLVTQMGNDKSIKCEQNLGHDTMYWYKQDSKKFLKIMFSYNNKELIINETVPNRFSPKSPDKAHLNLHINSLELGDSAVYFCASSQGDRGTEAFFGQGTRLTVV.

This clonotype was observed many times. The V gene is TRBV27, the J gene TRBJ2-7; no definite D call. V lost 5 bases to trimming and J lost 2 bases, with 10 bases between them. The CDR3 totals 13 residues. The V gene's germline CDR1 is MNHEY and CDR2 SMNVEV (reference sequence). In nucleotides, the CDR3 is TGTGCCAGCAGTATACGGCTTCCCTACGAGCAGTACTTC. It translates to CASSIRLPYEQYF.

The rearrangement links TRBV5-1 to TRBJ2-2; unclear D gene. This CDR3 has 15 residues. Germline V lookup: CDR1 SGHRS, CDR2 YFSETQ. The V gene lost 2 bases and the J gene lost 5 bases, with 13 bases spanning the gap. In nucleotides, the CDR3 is TGCGCCAGCAGCTTCCCCGAGGACGGTACCGGGGAGCTGTTTTTT. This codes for CASSFPEDGTGELFF.

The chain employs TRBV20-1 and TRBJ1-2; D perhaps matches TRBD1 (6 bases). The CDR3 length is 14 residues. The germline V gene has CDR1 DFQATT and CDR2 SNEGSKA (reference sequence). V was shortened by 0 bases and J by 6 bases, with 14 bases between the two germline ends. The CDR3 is CSARDSGVVDGYTF. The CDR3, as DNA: TGCAGTGCTAGAGATTCAGGGGTTGTAGATGGCTACACCTTC.

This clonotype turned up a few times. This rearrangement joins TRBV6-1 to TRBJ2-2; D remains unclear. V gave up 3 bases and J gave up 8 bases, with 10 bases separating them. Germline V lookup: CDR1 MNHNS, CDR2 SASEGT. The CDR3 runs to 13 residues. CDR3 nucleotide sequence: TGTGCCAGCAGTGAGGAACCTCTAGGGGAGCTGTTTTTT. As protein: CASSEEPLGELFF.

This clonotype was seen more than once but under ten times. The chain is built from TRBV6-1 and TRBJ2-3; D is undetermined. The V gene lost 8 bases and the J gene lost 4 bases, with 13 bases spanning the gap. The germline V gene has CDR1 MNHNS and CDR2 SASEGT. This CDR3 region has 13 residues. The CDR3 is CASGSVRADTQYF. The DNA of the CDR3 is TGTGCCAGCGGCAGCGTTAGAGCAGATACGCAGTATTTT.

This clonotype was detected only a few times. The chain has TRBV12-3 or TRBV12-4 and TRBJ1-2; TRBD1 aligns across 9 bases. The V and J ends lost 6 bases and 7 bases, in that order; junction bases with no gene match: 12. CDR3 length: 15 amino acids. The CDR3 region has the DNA TGTGCCAGCAGCCCTAACAGGGGGCGAGACCTTGGCTACACCTTC. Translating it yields CASSPNRGRDLGYTF.

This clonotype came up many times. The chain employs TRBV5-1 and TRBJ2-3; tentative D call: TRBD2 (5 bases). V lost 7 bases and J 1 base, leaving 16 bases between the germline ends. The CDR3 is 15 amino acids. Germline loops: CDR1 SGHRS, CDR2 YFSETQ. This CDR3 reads CASSGLLGGTDTQYF. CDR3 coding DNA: TGCGCCAGCTCTGGCCTACTCGGGGGCACAGATACGCAGTATTTT.

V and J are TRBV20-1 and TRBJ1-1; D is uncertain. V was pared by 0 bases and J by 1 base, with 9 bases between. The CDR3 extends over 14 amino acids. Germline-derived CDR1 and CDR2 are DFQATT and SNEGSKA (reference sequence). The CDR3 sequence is CSARESLGNTEAFF. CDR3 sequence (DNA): TGCAGTGCTAGAGAAAGTTTGGGGAACACTGAAGCTTTCTTT.